Described below is a single T cell receptor (beta chain) sequence and its context. Its antigen is not known. Each replicate PCR on the sorted subsets used 150 to 200 ng DNA (roughly 27,000 T cell genomes). The repertoire was sequenced with immunoSEQ multiplex PCR; TCRdb's copy has only in-frame clones and lacks some. Of about 2.1 million clones detected, roughly 95% appear once; the ten largest clones hold around 1.7%. These data belong to a study of shared clonotypes between healthy human individuals. The study, taken as a whole, reports: Lower generation probabilities were found for non-shared clonotypes than for those shared by all four donors.

CD45RO-negative, CCR7-positively selected cells formed the naive CD8 fraction, excluding terminally differentiated effector memory CD45RA+ cells. Adult Caucasians living in Nashville, Tennessee made up all of the donors. V was clipped by 4 bases and J by 7 bases; unmatched bases: 9. Germline CDR1 is SGHNT and CDR2 is YENEEA. The CDR3 spans 15 residues. The sequenced sample consisted of naive CD8+ T cells from PBMCs. The clonotype was recovered from a man aged 18 to 30 in good health. Some clones in this sample may be carry-over from other donors' samples. The rearrangement uses TRBV11-3 and TRBJ2-1; 8 nucleotides line up with TRBD2. DNA for the CDR3: TGTGCCAGCAGCTCCGGCGTGGGACTAGAGAATGAGCAGTTCTTC. This codes for CASSSGVGLENEQFF.